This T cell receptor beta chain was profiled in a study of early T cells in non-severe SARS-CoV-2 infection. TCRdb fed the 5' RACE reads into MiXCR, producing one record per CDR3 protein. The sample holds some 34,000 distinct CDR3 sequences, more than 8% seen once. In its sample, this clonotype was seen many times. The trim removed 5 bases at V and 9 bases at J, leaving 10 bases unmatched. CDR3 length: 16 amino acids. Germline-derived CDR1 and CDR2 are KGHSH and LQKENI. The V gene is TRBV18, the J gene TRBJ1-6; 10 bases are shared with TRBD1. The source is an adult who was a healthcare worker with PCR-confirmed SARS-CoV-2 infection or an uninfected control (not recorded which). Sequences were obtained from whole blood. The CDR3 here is CASSATGGAGSSPLHF. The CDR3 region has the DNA TGTGCCAGCTCAGCGACAGGGGGCGCGGGTTCTTCACCCCTCCACTTT.